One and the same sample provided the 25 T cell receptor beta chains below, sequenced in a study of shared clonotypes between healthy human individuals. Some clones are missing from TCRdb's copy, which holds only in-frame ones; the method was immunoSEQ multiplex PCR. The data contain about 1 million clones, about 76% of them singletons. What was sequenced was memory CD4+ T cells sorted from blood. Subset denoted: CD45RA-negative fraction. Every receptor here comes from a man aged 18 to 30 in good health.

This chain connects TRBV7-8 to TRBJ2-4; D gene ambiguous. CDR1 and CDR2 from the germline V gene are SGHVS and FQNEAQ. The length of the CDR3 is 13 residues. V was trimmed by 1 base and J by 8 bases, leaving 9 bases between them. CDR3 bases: TGTGCCAGCAGCTTAGGACAACGATACATTCAGTACTTC. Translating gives CASSLGQRYIQYF.

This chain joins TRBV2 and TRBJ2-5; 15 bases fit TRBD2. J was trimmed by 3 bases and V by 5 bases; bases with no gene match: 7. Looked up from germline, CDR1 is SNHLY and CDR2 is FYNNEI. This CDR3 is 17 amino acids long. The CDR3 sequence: CASSPTGTSGGKETQYF. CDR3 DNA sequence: TGTGCCAGCAGTCCGACCGGGACTAGCGGGGGGAAAGAGACCCAGTACTTC. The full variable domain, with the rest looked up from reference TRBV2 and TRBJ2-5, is EPEVTQTPSHQVTQMGQEVILRCVPISNHLYFYWYRQILGQKVEFLVSFYNNEISEKSEIFDDQFSVERPDGSNFTLKIRSTKLEDSAMYFCASSPTGTSGGKETQYFGPGTRLLVL.

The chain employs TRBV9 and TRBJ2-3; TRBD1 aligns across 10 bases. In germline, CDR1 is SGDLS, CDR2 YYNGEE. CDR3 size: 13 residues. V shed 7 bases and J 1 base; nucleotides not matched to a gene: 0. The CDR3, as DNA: TGTGCCAGCGGGACAGGGGGCACAGATACGCAGTATTTT. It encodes CASGTGGTDTQYF.

CDR3 nucleotide sequence: TGCAGCGCCCGAACCCTCGGGGTTGTTGGCACTGAAGCTTTCTTT. Translated, it gives CSARTLGVVGTEAFF. This chain uses TRBV29-1 with TRBJ1-1; D unresolved. Germline-derived CDR1 and CDR2 are SQVTM and ANQGSEA. The V and J ends lost 7 bases and 4 bases respectively, with 22 bases between them. CDR3 length: 15 amino acids.

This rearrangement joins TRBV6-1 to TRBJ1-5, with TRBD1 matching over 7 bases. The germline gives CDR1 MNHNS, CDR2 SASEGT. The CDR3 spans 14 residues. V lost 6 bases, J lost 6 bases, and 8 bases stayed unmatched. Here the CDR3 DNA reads TGTGCCAGCAGAGAGACAGGGTTGGGTCAGCCCCAGCATTTT. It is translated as CASRETGLGQPQHF.

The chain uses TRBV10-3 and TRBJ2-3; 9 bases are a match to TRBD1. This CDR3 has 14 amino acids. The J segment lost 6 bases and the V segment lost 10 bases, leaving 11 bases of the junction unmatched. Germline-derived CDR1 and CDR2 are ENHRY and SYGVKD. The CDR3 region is CASNRGQGMDTQYF. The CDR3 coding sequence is TGTGCCAGCAACAGGGGACAGGGAATGGATACGCAGTATTTT.

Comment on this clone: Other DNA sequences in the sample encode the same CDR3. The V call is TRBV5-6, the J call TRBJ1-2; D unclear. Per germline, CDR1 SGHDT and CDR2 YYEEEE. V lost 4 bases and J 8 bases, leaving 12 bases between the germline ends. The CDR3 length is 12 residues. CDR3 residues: CASSPSLGGYTF. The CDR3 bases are TGTGCCAGCAGCCCCAGTTTAGGCGGCTACACCTTC. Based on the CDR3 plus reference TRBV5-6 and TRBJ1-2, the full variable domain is DAGVTQSPTHLIKTRGQQVTLRCSPKSGHDTVSWYQQALGQGPQFIFQYYEEEERQRGNFPDRFSGHQFPNYSSELNVNALLLGDSALYLCASSPSLGGYTFGSGTRLTVV.

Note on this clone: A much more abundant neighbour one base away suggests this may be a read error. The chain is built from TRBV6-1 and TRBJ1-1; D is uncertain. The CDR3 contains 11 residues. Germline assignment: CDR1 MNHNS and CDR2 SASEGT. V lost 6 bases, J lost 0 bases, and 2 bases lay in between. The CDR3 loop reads CASRMNTEAFF. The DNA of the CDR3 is TGTGCCAGCAGGATGAACACTGAAGCTTTCTTT.

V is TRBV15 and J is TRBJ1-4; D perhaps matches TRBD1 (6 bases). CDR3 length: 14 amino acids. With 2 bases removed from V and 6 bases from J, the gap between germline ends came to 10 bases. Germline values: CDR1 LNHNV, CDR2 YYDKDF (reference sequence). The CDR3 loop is CATSRSGGDEKLFF. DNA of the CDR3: TGTGCCACCAGCAGATCCGGGGGCGATGAAAAACTGTTTTTT.

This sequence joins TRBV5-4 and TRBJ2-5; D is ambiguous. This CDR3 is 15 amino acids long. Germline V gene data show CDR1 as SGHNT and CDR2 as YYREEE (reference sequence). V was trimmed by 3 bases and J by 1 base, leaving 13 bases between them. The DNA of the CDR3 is TGTGCCAGCAGCTCAATAGGACGGAGCCAAGAGACCCAGTACTTC. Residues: CASSSIGRSQETQYF.

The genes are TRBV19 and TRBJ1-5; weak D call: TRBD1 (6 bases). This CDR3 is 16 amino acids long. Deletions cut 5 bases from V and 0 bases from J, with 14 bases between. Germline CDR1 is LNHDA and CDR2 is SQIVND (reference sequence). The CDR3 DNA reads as TGTGCCAGTAGTTCGGGGACAACTACTAGCAATCAGCCCCAGCATTTT. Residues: CASSSGTTTSNQPQHF.

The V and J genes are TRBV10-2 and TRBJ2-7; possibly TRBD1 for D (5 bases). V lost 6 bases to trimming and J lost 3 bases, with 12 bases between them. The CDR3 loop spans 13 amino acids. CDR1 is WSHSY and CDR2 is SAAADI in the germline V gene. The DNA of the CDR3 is TGCGCCAGCAGGGGGCCCGTCGGCTACGAGCAGTACTTC. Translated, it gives CASRGPVGYEQYF.

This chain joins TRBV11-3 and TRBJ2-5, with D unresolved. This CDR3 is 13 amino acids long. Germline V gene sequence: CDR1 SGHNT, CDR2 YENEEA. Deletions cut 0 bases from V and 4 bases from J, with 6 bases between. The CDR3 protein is CASSLEGSETQYF. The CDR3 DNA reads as TGTGCCAGCAGCTTAGAGGGGTCAGAGACCCAGTACTTC.

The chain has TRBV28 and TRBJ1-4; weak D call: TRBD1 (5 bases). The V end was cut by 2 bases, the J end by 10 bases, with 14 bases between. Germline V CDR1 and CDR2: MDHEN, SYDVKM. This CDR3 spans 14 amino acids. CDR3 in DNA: TGTGCCAGCAGTTTAGTGGGGCGTCCTGGAAAACTGTTTTTT. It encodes CASSLVGRPGKLFF.

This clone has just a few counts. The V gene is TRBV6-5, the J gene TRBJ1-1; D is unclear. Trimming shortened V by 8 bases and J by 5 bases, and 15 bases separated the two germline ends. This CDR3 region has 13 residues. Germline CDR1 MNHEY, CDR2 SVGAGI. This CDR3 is CASYTLWQTEAFF. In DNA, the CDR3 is TGTGCCAGCTACACCCTCTGGCAGACTGAAGCTTTCTTT.

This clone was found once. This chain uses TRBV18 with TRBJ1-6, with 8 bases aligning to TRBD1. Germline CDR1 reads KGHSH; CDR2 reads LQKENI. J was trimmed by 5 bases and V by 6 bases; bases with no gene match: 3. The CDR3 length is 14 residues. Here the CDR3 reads CASSLGQDNSPLHF. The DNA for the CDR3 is TGTGCCAGCTCTCTGGGACAGGATAATTCACCCCTCCACTTT.

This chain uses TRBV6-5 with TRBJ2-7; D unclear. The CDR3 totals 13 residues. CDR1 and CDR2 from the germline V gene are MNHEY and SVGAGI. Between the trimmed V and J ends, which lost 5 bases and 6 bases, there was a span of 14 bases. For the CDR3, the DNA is TGTGCCAGCAGTCCACAGCGCTCAAGCGAGCAGTACTTC. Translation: CASSPQRSSEQYF.

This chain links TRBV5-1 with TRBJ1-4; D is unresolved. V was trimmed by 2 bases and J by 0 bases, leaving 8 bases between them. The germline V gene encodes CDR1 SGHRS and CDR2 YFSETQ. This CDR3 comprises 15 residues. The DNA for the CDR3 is TGCGCCAGCAGCTTCCAAGCAGCAACTAATGAAAAACTGTTTTTT. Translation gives CASSFQAATNEKLFF.

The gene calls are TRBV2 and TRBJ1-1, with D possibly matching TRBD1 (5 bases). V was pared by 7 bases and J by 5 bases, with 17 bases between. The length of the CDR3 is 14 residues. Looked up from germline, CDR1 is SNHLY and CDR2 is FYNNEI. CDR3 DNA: TGTGCCAGCACCTTGGACATTACCAAAACTGAAGCTTTCTTT. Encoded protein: CASTLDITKTEAFF. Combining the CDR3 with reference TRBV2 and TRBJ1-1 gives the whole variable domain EPEVTQTPSHQVTQMGQEVILRCVPISNHLYFYWYRQILGQKVEFLVSFYNNEISEKSEIFDDQFSVERPDGSNFTLKIRSTKLEDSAMYFCASTLDITKTEAFFGQGTRLTVV.

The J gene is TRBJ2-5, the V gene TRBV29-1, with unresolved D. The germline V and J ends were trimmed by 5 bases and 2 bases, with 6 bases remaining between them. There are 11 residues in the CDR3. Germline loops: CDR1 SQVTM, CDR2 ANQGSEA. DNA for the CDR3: TGCAGCGTTAAGCAGCAAGAGACCCAGTACTTC. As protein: CSVKQQETQYF. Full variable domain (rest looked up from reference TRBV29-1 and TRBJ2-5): SAVISQKPSRDICQRGTSLTIQCQVDSQVTMMFWYRQQPGQSLTLIATANQGSEATYESGFVIDKFPISRPNLTFSTLTVSNMSPEDSSIYLCSVKQQETQYFGPGTRLLVL.

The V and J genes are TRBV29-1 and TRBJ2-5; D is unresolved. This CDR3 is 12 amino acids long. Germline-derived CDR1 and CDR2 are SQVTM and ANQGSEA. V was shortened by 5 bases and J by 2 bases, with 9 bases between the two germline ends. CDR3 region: CSVIRAQETQYF. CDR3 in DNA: TGCAGCGTTATTAGGGCGCAAGAGACCCAGTACTTC.

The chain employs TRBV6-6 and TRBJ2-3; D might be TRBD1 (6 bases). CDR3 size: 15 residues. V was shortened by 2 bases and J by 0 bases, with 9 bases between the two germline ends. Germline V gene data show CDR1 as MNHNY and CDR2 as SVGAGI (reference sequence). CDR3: CASSYPDRSTDTQYF. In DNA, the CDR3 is TGTGCCAGCAGTTACCCGGACAGAAGCACAGATACGCAGTATTTT.

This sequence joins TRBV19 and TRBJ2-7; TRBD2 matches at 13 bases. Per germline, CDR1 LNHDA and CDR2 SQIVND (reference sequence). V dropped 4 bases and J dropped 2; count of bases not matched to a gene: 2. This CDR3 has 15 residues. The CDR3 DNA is TGTGCCAGTAGTAGGACTAGCGGGAGTACCTACGAGCAGTACTTC. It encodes CASSRTSGSTYEQYF. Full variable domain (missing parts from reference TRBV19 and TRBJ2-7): DGGITQSPKYLFRKEGQNVTLSCEQNLNHDAMYWYRQDPGQGLRLIYYSQIVNDFQKGDIAEGYSVSREKKESFPLTVTSAQKNPTAFYLCASSRTSGSTYEQYFGPGTRLTVT.

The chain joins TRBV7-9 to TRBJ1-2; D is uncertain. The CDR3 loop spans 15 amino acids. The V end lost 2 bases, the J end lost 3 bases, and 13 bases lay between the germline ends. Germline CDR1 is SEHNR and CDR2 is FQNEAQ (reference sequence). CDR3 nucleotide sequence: TGTGCCAGCAGCTTAATCACCGCGAGCCACTATGGCTACACCTTC. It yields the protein CASSLITASHYGYTF.

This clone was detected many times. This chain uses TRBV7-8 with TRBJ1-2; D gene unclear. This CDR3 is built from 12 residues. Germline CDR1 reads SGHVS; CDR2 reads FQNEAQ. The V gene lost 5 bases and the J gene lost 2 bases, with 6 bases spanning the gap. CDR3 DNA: TGTGCCAGCAGCCAAATCAACTATGGCTACACCTTC. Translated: CASSQINYGYTF.